A single sample gave rise to the 15 T cell receptor beta chains below, sequenced in a study of T-cell memory formation after mild COVID-19. TCRdb re-derived calls from the 5' RACE reads in MiXCR, one entry per CDR3 protein. The table lists under 300,000 distinct CDR3 sequences, around 10% of them singletons. The sample consisted of PBMCs or a T cell subset sorted from them (not recorded which). These TCRs come from a young man who had mild COVID-19 (a few samples of this study predate the infection). Cell type and time point are not known.

At least ten counts were recorded for this clonotype. The rearrangement uses TRBV4-3 and TRBJ2-5; D gene ambiguous. The CDR3 consists of 14 residues. With 0 bases removed from V and 0 bases from J, the gap between germline ends came to 5 bases. CDR1 and CDR2 (germline): LGHNA, YSLEER. CDR3: CASSQDLDQETQYF. In DNA form, the CDR3 reads TGCGCCAGCAGCCAAGATTTGGACCAAGAGACCCAGTACTTC.

This chain uses TRBV6-1 with TRBJ1-5; D is uncertain. V lost 0 bases and J lost 5, with 8 bases in between. The CDR3 length is 14 residues. CDR1 is MNHNS, CDR2 SASEGT, per germline. The DNA for the CDR3 is TGTGCCAGCAGTGAAGCGCCTAGGGATCAGCCCCAGCATTTT. This sequence encodes CASSEAPRDQPQHF.

This clonotype was seen more than once but under ten times. The J gene is TRBJ2-5, the V gene TRBV10-3, with 9 bases that match TRBD2. V gave up 6 bases and J gave up 1 base; unmatched junction bases: 6. The CDR3 is made up of 15 amino acids. Looked up from germline, CDR1 is ENHRY and CDR2 is SYGVKD. In DNA, the CDR3 is TGTGCCATCAGCATCAGCGGGGGGTTCCAAGAGACCCAGTACTTC. Protein sequence: CAISISGGFQETQYF.

This rearrangement joins TRBV18 to TRBJ1-1; 10 bases match TRBD1. The V and J ends lost 5 bases and 11 bases, in that order; junction bases with no gene match: 11. Germline V gene sequence: CDR1 KGHSH, CDR2 LQKENI. The CDR3 is 14 amino acids. The CDR3 region is CASSFTGTGESAFF. DNA of the CDR3: TGTGCCAGCTCATTTACCGGGACAGGGGAATCGGCTTTCTTT. Based on the CDR3 plus reference TRBV18 and TRBJ1-1, the full variable domain is NAGVMQNPRHLVRRRGQEARLRCSPMKGHSHVYWYRQLPEEGLKFMVYLQKENIIDESGMPKERFSAEFPKEGPSILRIQQVVRGDSAAYFCASSFTGTGESAFFGQGTRLTVV.

V gene TRBV7-9 combines with J gene TRBJ1-1, with no clear D. CDR3 length: 14 residues. CDR1 SEHNR and CDR2 FQNEAQ come from the germline V gene (reference sequence). Trimming removed 5 bases from V and 4 bases from J, with 14 bases in between. CDR3: CASSHGLEGTEAFF. The CDR3 coding sequence is TGTGCCAGCAGCCACGGCTTGGAGGGCACTGAAGCTTTCTTT.

V gene TRBV29-1 combines with J gene TRBJ2-4; D not resolved. CDR1 SQVTM and CDR2 ANQGSEA come from the germline V gene. The CDR3 contains 14 residues. V was shortened by 5 bases and J by 0 bases, with 11 bases between the two germline ends. DNA of the CDR3: TGCAGCGTTTCGGACCCGCCAGCCAAAAACATTCAGTACTTC. This sequence encodes CSVSDPPAKNIQYF.

CDR3 nucleotides: TGTGCCACCACGGGGGACTTCGAGAATTCACCCCTCCACTTT. The encoded protein is CATTGDFENSPLHF. This rearrangement joins TRBV24-1 to TRBJ1-6, with D perhaps TRBD1 (5 bases). The length of the CDR3 is 14 residues. Looked up from germline, CDR1 is KGHDR and CDR2 is SFDVKD. Between the trimmed V and J ends, which lost 8 bases and 7 bases, there was a span of 14 bases.

The J gene is TRBJ2-1, the V gene TRBV4-2, with D perhaps matching TRBD2 (5 bases). In germline, CDR1 is LGHNA, CDR2 YNFKEQ. The CDR3 runs to 19 residues. Trimming shortened V by 0 bases and J by 0 bases, and 18 bases separated the two germline ends. CDR3 protein: CASSQEFQQRISSYNEQFF. CDR3 nucleotide sequence: TGTGCCAGCAGCCAAGAGTTTCAGCAGCGGATCAGCTCCTACAATGAGCAGTTCTTC.

This clonotype was found a few times. The chain recombines TRBV19 with TRBJ1-6, with 12 bases lining up with TRBD1. V was clipped by 6 bases and J by 2 bases; unmatched bases: 8. This CDR3 contains 18 residues. CDR1 and CDR2 (germline): LNHDA, SQIVND (reference sequence). CDR3 coding DNA: TGTGCCAGTAGCGGGACAGGGGGCGATTGGCCCTATAATTCACCCCTCCACTTT. Amino acid sequence: CASSGTGGDWPYNSPLHF.

This clonotype was counted a few times. The rearrangement uses TRBV7-9 and TRBJ1-2, with D possibly matching TRBD1 (5 bases). Germline loops: CDR1 SEHNR, CDR2 FQNEAQ (reference sequence). With 7 bases removed from V and 4 bases from J, the gap between germline ends came to 16 bases. This CDR3 is built from 14 residues. CDR3 loop: CASTLGRGSYGYTF. The CDR3 coding sequence is TGTGCCAGCACCCTAGGTCGGGGGAGCTATGGCTACACCTTC.

V gene TRBV5-1 combines with J gene TRBJ2-5; 13 bases fit TRBD2. This CDR3 has 21 residues. The germline V gene has CDR1 SGHRS and CDR2 YFSETQ. V lost 2 bases and J lost 0; bases outside the gene matches: 16. The CDR3 here is CASSLRTSGGGILTDQETQYF. In DNA, the CDR3 is TGCGCCAGCAGCTTAAGAACTAGCGGGGGGGGAATTCTGACGGACCAAGAGACCCAGTACTTC.

This clonotype appeared a few times. The chain combines TRBV11-2 with TRBJ2-7; the D gene is possibly TRBD1 (5 bases). Germline loops: CDR1 SGHAT, CDR2 FQNNGV. The ends were cut back, 0 bases at V and 1 base at J, with 13 bases in the middle. This CDR3 is 16 amino acids long. The CDR3 DNA follows: TGTGCCAGCAGCTTAGATTTTGGCCAGGGATCCTACGAGCAGTACTTC. Amino acid sequence: CASSLDFGQGSYEQYF.

This clonotype has at least ten counts. The V call is TRBV20-1, the J call TRBJ1-5, with D perhaps TRBD1 (6 bases). This CDR3 spans 17 amino acids. The V and J ends lost 6 bases and 2 bases respectively, with 23 bases between them. In germline, CDR1 is DFQATT, CDR2 SNEGSKA (reference sequence). In DNA, the CDR3 is TGCAGTGCCAGAAGACAGGCGCTACGCGGTGGCAATCAGCCCCAGCATTTT. As protein: CSARRQALRGGNQPQHF.

The chain carries TRBV28 and TRBJ2-3, with D perhaps TRBD1 or TRBD2 (5 bases each). V lost 6 bases to trimming and J lost 1 base, with 17 bases between them. The CDR3 runs 16 residues. Germline V gene sequence: CDR1 MDHEN, CDR2 SYDVKM. The CDR3 loop reads CASRGLGKGRTDTQYF. The CDR3 DNA follows: TGTGCCAGCAGAGGGTTAGGCAAGGGACGCACAGATACGCAGTATTTT.

V is TRBV5-4 and J is TRBJ1-6; TRBD1 is a possible D gene (6 bases). Germline assignment: CDR1 SGHNT and CDR2 YYREEE (reference sequence). The CDR3 runs to 17 residues. V lost 4 bases to trimming and J lost 10 bases, with 24 bases between them. The DNA of the CDR3 is TGTGCCAGCAGCCCTCGGGGGGGGGGCCGCCAGGGCTCACCCCTCCACTTT. This translates into CASSPRGGGRQGSPLHF.